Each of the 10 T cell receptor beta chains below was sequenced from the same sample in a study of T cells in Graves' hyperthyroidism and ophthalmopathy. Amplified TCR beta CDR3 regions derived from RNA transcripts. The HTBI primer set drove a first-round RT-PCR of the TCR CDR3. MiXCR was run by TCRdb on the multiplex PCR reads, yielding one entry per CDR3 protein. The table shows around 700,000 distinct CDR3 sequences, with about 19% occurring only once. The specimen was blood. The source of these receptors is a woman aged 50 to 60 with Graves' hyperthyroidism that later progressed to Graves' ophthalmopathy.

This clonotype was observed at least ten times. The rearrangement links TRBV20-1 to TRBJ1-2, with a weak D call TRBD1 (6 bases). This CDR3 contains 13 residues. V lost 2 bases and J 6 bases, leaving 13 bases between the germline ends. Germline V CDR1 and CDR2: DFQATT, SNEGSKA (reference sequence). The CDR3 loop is CSARSQGLDGYTF. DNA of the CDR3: TGCAGTGCTAGATCGCAGGGGCTCGATGGCTACACCTTC.

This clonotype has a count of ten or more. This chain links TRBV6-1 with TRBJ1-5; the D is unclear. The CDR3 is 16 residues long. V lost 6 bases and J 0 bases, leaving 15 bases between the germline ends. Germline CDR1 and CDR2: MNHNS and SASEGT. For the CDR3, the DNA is TGTGCCAGCAGGGTCTCAAGGCACTATAGCAATCAGCCCCAGCATTTT. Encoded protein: CASRVSRHYSNQPQHF.

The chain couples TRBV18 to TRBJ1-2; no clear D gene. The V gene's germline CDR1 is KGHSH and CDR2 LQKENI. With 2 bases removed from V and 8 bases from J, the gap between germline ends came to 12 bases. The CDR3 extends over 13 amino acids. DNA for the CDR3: TGTGCCAGCTCACCAAGCCAGGCGTCCGGCTACACCTTC. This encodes CASSPSQASGYTF.

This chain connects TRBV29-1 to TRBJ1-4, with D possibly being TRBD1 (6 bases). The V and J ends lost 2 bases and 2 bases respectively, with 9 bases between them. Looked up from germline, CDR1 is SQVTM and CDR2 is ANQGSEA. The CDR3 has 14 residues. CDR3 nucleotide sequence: TGCAGCGTTGAAACAGGGCCGACTAATGAAAAACTGTTTTTT. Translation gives CSVETGPTNEKLFF. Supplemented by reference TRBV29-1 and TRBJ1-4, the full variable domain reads SAVISQKPSRDICQRGTSLTIQCQVDSQVTMMFWYRQQPGQSLTLIATANQGSEATYESGFVIDKFPISRPNLTFSTLTVSNMSPEDSSIYLCSVETGPTNEKLFFGSGTQLSVL.

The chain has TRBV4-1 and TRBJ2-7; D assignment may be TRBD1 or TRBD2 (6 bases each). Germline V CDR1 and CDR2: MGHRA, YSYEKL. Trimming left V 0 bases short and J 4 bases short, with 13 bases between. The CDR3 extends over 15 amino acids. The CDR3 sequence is CASSQDRGLWYEQYF. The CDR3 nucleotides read TGCGCCAGCAGCCAAGATCGGGGGCTCTGGTACGAGCAGTACTTC.

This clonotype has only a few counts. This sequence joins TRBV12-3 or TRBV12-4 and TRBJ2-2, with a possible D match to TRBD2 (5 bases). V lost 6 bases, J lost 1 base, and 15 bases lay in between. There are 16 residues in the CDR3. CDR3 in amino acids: CASRPPGAGNTGELFF. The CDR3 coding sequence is TGTGCCAGCAGACCCCCGGGCGCGGGGAACACCGGGGAGCTGTTTTTT.

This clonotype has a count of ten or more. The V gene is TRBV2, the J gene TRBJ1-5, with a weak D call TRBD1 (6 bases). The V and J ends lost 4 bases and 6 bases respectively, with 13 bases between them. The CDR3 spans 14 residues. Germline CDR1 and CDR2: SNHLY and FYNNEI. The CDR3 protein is CASSVLQGTQPQHF. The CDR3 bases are TGTGCCAGCAGTGTGTTGCAGGGGACTCAGCCCCAGCATTTT.

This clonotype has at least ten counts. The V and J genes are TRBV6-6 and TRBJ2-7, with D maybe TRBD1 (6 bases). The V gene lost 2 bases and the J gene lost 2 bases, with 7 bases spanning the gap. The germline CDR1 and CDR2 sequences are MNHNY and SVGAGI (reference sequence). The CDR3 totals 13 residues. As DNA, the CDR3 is TGTGCCAGCAGTTACCGGGACACCTACGAGCAGTACTTC. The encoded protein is CASSYRDTYEQYF.

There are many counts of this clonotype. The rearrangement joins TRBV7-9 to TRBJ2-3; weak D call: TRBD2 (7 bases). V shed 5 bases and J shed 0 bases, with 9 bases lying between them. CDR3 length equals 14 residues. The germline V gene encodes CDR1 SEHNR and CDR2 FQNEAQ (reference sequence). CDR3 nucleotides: TGTGCCAGCAGCGAGGGGGGGAGCACAGATACGCAGTATTTT. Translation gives CASSEGGSTDTQYF.

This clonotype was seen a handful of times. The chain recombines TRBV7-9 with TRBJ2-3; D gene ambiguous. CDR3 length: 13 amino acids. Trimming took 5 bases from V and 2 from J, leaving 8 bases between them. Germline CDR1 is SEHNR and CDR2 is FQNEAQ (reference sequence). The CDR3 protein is CASSGQNTDTQYF. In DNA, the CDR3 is TGTGCCAGCAGCGGCCAAAACACAGATACGCAGTATTTT.